This TCR beta chain was captured by sequencing in a study of identical twins (dated by TCRdb to about 2016). Regarding the complete study: The study deep-sequenced TCR alpha and beta repertoires from monozygotic twins, unrelated adults of various ages and cord blood to test whether fetal clonotypes persist. To rule out contamination, the twin experiments were replicated at different times with different library preparation protocols. Here is what the overall study found, with its caveats: Out-of-frame TCR alpha sequences shared between twins showed an excess of low generation-probability sequences compared with coincidental sharing between unrelated individuals. Recombination models systematically underestimated out-of-frame TCR alpha sharing in monozygotic twins but agreed with sharing between unrelated individuals. Invariant T cells such as MAIT and iNKT could partly confound zero-insertion analyses, although diverse VJ usage argued against such confounding for most clonotypes. Abundant cord blood beta clonotypes had fewer insertions, young adult naive repertoires showed a similar but weaker trend, and memory repertoires showed no such trend. Excess twin sharing in beta out-of-frame sequences was weaker because fewer shared sequences lowered the signal-to-noise ratio. Because the same donors could not be followed over many years, conclusions were based on cross-sectional statistical analysis.

Every donor in the study was a healthy Caucasian. Three pairs of female monozygotic twins, all aged roughly 18 to 30 years, made up the twin cohort. Peripheral blood mononuclear cells were used as the source from which RNA for TCR libraries was isolated. CDR1 and CDR2, looked up from the germline V gene (reference sequence), are MNHEY and SMNVEV. V is cut by 3 bases and J by 5 bases, and the space between the germline ends is 13 bases. The CDR3 holds 14 amino acids from the cysteine to the phenylalanine. This entry keeps only the CDR3 DNA: 42 bases, framed from base 1. The library was made by 5' RACE. The reads were generated on an Illumina HiSeq 2000. Template switching added a universal primer binding site, and the final cDNA carried a unique molecular identifier that allowed TCR cDNA molecules to be counted accurately. Specific primers in the conserved constant-segment region were used to synthesize first-strand cDNA for the TCR alpha and beta chains. To control for contamination, each cDNA library was double barcoded with a SMART-Mk sample barcode plus Illumina barcodes. Two successive PCR steps introduced TruSeq adapter sequences along with Illumina sample barcodes. The Illumina HiSeq platform was used with custom primers to sequence TCR alpha and beta cDNA libraries. The authors processed their data as follows. Raw reads were processed with MiGEC to extract unique molecular identifiers, and MiXCR was used to determine CDR3 positions. For each individual, recombination models were inferred using an EM algorithm with the repgenHMM and IGoR tools. Shared clonotypes were analyzed with the tcR package in R, and sharing was normalized by the product of cloneset sizes. To study raw recombination without the effects of thymic and clonal selection, out-of-frame nonproductive sequences were analyzed. TCRdb itself trimmed the public reads at Q25 with fastp, ran MiXCR and retained productive beta chains. One record per CDR3 amino acid sequence lists the most common genes and DNA. Here the V and J calls rest on TCRdb's processing, not on the authors' analysis. The sample has 690,000 or so distinct CDR3 sequences on record, around 8.3% of them singletons. 0.75% to 1% of the sample goes to the ten largest clones.

Note on this clonotype: It lacks a known antigen. Qualities for individual bases were not recorded, and no much larger clone is one base off.

In addition, the sample was reused for a study of yellow fever vaccine responses in identical twins. According to the second study: The authors reported that the T cell response to vaccination in identical twins appeared partly convergent and partly personalized. In identical twins, the study followed T cell clones that responded to the vaccine with precision.

The sequence was collected from a woman under 30 in good health. The sequence is built from TRBV27 and TRBJ2-5; the D gene is perhaps TRBD1, from 5 matching bases. The sequencing input was PBMCs. The bases read TGTGCCAGCAGTTTTTCGGGCAGGGTCGAGACCCAGTACTTC. The resulting protein is CASSFSGRVETQYF.